This TCR beta chain was obtained from a study of blood T cells in healthy people across ages. Study-level findings and limits: Observed TCR beta diversity showed a strong correlation with the percentage of naive T cells as measured by flow cytometry.

A second PCR of roughly 7 to 11 cycles used a sample-barcoded 5' primer and a J-beta primer mix. One entry per CDR3 protein, called by TCRdb with MiXCR from the 5' RACE reads. The data contain 1.5 million to 2 million distinct CDR3 sequences, 28% of them singletons. Germline V lookup: CDR1 KGHSH, CDR2 LQKENI. The CDR3 loop spans 15 amino acids. V was clipped by 6 bases and J by 3 bases; unmatched bases: 7. Donation came from healthy Caucasian individuals in Russia who were aged roughly 6 to 95. With respect to this clonotype: The target antigen is unknown.

The rearrangement links TRBV18 to TRBJ2-7; 11 bases align to TRBD1. The receptor's source is a woman in her twenties or thirties in good health. The sample consisted of blood. CDR3 residues: CASSRPGQGDYEQYF. CDR3 nucleotide sequence: TGTGCCAGCTCGCGCCCGGGACAGGGGGACTACGAGCAGTACTTC.